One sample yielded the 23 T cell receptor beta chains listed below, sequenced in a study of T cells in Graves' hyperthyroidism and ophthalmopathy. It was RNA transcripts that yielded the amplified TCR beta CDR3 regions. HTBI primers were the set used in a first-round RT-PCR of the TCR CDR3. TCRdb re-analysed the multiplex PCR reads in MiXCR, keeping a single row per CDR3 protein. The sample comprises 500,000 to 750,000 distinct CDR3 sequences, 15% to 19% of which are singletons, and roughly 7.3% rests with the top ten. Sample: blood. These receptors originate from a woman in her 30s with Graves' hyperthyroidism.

CDR3 region: CSASGLTGELFF. CDR3 DNA sequence: TGCAGTGCTAGCGGGCTAACCGGGGAGCTGTTTTTT. The genes are TRBV20-1 and TRBJ2-2, with D uncertain. The V and J ends lost 3 bases and 5 bases respectively, with 7 bases between them. Germline V gene data show CDR1 as DFQATT and CDR2 as SNEGSKA (reference sequence). The CDR3 consists of 12 residues.

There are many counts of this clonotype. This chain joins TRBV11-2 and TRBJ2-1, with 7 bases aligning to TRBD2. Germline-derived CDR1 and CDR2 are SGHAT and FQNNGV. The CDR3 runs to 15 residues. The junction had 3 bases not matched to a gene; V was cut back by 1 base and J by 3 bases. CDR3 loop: CASSLGQRGYNEQFF. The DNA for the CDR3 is TGTGCCAGCAGCTTAGGCCAGCGGGGCTACAATGAGCAGTTCTTC.

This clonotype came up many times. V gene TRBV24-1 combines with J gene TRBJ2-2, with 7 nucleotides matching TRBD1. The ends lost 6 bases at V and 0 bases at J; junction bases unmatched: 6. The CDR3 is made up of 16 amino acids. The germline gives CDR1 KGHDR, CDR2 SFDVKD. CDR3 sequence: CATSRVQGANTGELFF. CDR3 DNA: TGTGCCACCAGTCGTGTGCAGGGGGCGAACACCGGGGAGCTGTTTTTT.

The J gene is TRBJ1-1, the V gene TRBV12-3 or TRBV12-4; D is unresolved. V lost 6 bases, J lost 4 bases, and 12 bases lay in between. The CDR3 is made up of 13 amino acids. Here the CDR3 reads CASSYLAGTEAFF. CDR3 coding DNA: TGTGCCAGCAGCTATCTTGCGGGCACTGAAGCTTTCTTT.

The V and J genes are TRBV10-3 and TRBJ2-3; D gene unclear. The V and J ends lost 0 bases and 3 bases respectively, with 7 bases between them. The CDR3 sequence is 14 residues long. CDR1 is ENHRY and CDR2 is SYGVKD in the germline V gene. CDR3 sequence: CAISESSTTDTQYF. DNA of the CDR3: TGTGCCATCAGTGAGTCGTCTACTACAGATACGCAGTATTTT.

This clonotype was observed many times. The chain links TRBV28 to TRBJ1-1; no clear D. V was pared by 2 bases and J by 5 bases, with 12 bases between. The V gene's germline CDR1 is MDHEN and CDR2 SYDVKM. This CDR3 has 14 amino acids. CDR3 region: CASSLSQDGTEAFF. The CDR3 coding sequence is TGTGCCAGCAGTTTAAGCCAGGACGGGACTGAAGCTTTCTTT.

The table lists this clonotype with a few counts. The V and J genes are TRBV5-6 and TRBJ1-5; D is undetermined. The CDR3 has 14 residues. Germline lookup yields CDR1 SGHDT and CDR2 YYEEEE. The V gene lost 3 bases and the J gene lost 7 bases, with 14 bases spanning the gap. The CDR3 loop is CASSWGRVNQPQHF. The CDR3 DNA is TGTGCCAGCAGCTGGGGTAGGGTTAACCAGCCCCAGCATTTT.

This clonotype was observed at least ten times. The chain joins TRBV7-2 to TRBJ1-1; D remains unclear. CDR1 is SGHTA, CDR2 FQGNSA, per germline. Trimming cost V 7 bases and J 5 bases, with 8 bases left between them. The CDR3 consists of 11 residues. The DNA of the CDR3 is TGTGCCAGCACCCTCCGAACTGAAGCTTTCTTT. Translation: CASTLRTEAFF.

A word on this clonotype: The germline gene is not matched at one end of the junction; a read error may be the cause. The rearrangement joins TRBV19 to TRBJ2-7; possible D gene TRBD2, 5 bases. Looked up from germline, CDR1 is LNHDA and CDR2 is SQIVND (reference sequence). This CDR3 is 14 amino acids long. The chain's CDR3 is CASRIVRGDYEQYF. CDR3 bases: TGTGCCAGTAGAATAGTTCGGGGAGACTACGAGCAGTACTTC.

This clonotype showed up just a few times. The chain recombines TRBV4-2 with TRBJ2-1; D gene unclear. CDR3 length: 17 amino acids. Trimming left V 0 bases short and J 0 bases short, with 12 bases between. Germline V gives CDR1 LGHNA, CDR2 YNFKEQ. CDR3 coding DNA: TGTGCCAGCAGCCAAGAAGGGCCGGAGAGCTCCTACAATGAGCAGTTCTTC. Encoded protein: CASSQEGPESSYNEQFF.

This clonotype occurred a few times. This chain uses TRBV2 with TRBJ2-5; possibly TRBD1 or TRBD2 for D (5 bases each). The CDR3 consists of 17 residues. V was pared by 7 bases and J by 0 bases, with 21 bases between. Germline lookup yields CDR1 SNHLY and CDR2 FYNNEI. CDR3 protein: CASKLAATRGNQETQYF. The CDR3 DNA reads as TGTGCCAGCAAACTTGCGGCCACGAGGGGAAACCAAGAGACCCAGTACTTC.

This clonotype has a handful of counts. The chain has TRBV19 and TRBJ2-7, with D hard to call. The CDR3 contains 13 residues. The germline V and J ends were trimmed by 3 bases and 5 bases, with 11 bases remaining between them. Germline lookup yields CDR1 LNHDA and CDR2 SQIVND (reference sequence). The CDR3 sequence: CASSISDGHEQYF. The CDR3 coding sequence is TGTGCCAGTAGTATCTCGGACGGGCACGAGCAGTACTTC. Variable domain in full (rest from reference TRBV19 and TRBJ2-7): DGGITQSPKYLFRKEGQNVTLSCEQNLNHDAMYWYRQDPGQGLRLIYYSQIVNDFQKGDIAEGYSVSREKKESFPLTVTSAQKNPTAFYLCASSISDGHEQYFGPGTRLTVT.

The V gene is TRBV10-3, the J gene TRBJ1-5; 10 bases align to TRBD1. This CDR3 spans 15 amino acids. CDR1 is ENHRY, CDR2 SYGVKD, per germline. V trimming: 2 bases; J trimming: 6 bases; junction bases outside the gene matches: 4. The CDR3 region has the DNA TGTGCCATCAGTGAGGGGGACAGGGGCGGTCAGCCCCAGCATTTT. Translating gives CAISEGDRGGQPQHF.

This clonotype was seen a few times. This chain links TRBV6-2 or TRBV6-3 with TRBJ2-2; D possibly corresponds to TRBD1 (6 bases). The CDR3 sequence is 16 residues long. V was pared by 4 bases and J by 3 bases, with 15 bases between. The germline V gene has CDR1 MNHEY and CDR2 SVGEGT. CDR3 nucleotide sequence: TGTGCCAGCAGTTCCCTGCACAGGGCTGACACCGGGGAGCTGTTTTTT. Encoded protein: CASSSLHRADTGELFF.

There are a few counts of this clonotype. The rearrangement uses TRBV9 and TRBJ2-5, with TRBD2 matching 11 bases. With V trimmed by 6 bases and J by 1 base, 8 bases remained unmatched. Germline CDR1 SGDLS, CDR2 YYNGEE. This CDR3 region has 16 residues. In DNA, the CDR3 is TGTGCCAGCAACGGAACTAGCGGGAGTGGCCAAGAGACCCAGTACTTC. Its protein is CASNGTSGSGQETQYF.

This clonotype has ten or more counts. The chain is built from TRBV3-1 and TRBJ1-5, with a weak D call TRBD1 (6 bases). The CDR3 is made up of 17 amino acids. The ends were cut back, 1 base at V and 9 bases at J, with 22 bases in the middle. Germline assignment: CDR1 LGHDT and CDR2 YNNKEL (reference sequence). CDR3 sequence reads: CASSQGGGGHSGGPQHF. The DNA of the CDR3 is TGTGCCAGCAGCCAAGGTGGGGGGGGACACTCCGGAGGGCCCCAGCATTTT.

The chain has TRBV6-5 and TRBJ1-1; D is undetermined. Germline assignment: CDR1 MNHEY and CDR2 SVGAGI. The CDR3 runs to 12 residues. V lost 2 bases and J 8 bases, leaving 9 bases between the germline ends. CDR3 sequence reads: CASSYQLTEAFF. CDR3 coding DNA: TGTGCCAGCAGTTACCAGCTAACAGAAGCTTTCTTT.

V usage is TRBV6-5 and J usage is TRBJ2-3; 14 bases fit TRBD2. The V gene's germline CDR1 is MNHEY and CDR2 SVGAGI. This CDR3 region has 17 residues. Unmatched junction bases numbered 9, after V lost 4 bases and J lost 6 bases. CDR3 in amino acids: CASSSPTSGRGLDTQYF. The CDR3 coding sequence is TGTGCCAGCAGTTCTCCGACTAGCGGGAGGGGATTGGATACGCAGTATTTT.

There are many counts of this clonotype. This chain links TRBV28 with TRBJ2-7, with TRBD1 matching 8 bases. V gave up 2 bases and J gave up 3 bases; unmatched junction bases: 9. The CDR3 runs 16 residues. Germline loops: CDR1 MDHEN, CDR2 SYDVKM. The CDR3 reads CASSLPRGQGRYEQYF. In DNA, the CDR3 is TGTGCCAGCAGTTTACCTCGAGGACAGGGACGCTACGAGCAGTACTTC.

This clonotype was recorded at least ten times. In DNA form, the CDR3 reads TGTGCCAGCTCACCGCCCGGTAGCGGGAGTTTTTCAGATACGCAGTATTTT. It translates to CASSPPGSGSFSDTQYF. The chain combines TRBV18 with TRBJ2-3; 9 bases agree with TRBD2. V trimming: 3 bases; J trimming: 4 bases; junction bases outside the gene matches: 11. This CDR3 spans 17 amino acids. Germline CDR1 KGHSH, CDR2 LQKENI.

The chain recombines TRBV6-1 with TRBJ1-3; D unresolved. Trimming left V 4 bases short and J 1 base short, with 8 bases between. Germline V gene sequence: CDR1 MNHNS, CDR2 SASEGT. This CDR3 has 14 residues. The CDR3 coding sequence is TGTGCCAGCAGTGGTAGTCAGTCTGGAAACACCATATATTTT. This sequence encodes CASSGSQSGNTIYF.

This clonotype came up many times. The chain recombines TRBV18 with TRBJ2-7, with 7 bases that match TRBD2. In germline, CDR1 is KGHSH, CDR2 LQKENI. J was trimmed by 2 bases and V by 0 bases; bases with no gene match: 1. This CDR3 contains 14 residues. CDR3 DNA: TGTGCCAGCTCACCACCGGGACTAACCTACGAGCAGTACTTC. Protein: CASSPPGLTYEQYF.

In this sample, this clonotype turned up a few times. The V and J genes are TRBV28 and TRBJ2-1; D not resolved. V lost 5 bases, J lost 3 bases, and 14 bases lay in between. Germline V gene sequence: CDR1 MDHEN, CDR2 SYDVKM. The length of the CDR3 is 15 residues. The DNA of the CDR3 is TGTGCCAGCAGTCCTCCAAGAAGGGTCTACAATGAGCAGTTCTTC. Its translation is CASSPPRRVYNEQFF.